Below are 17 T cell receptor beta chains sequenced from a single sample in a study of cytomegalovirus exposure and HLA in healthy donors. The data were produced by immunoSEQ multiplex PCR, yet TCRdb's version contains in-frame clones alone and is incomplete. The sample holds about 330,000 clones, approximately 90% seen once. The sequenced sample was PBMCs. The receptors were sampled from a young woman in good health and CMV-seronegative.

The chain combines TRBV6-1 with TRBJ1-5; 10 bases align to TRBD1. This CDR3 has 18 amino acids. Germline CDR1 and CDR2: MNHNS and SASEGT. J lost 0 bases, V lost 2 bases, and 7 bases had no gene match. In nucleotides, the CDR3 is TGTGCCAGCAGTGAATCGGAGACAGGGGGCTATAGCAATCAGCCCCAGCATTTT. Its protein product is CASSESETGGYSNQPQHF.

The genes are TRBV18 and TRBJ2-1; 12 bases align to TRBD2. V was pared by 2 bases and J by 10 bases, with 6 bases of the junction left unmatched. The CDR3 runs to 15 residues. Germline CDR1 reads KGHSH; CDR2 reads LQKENI. CDR3: CASSPGLAGQEEQFF. CDR3 DNA: TGTGCCAGCTCACCAGGACTAGCGGGACAGGAAGAGCAGTTCTTC. Full variable domain (rest looked up from reference TRBV18 and TRBJ2-1): NAGVMQNPRHLVRRRGQEARLRCSPMKGHSHVYWYRQLPEEGLKFMVYLQKENIIDESGMPKERFSAEFPKEGPSILRIQQVVRGDSAAYFCASSPGLAGQEEQFFGPGTRLTVL.

This clone was seen a handful of times. The chain employs TRBV6-5 and TRBJ1-1; D unresolved. The length of the CDR3 is 12 residues. The V and J ends lost 2 bases and 4 bases respectively, with 5 bases between them. Germline V gene data show CDR1 as MNHEY and CDR2 as SVGAGI. The CDR3 here is CASSYLGTEAFF. For the CDR3, the DNA is TGTGCCAGCAGTTACCTCGGCACTGAAGCTTTCTTT.

The chain combines TRBV6-6 with TRBJ2-1, with D possibly matching TRBD2 (6 bases). Trimming removed 11 bases at V and 10 bases at J, with 9 bases between. The CDR3 runs to 9 residues. The germline gives CDR1 MNHNY, CDR2 SVGAGI (reference sequence). The CDR3 region is CAAGREQFF. In DNA form, the CDR3 reads TGTGCCGCGGGAAGGGAGCAGTTCTTC.

The rearrangement uses TRBV4-1 and TRBJ1-3; no firm D call. The CDR3 length is 16 residues. Trimming stripped 1 base from V and 0 bases from J, with 10 bases between. In germline, CDR1 is MGHRA, CDR2 YSYEKL. The CDR3 loop reads CASSQGPGSSGNTIYF. The DNA for the CDR3 is TGCGCCAGCAGCCAAGGGCCAGGAAGCTCTGGAAACACCATATATTTT.

In nucleotides, the CDR3 is TGTGCCAGCAGTACAGGCCTCTGGGGTTCCCAGTACTTC. Its translation is CASSTGLWGSQYF. This chain uses TRBV6-5 with TRBJ2-5, with D possibly matching TRBD1 (5 bases). CDR3 size: 13 residues. Germline V gene lookup returns CDR1 MNHEY and CDR2 SVGAGI. Trimming pared 5 bases from V and 9 bases from J, leaving 16 bases between.

V is TRBV9 and J is TRBJ1-3; no clear D gene. V shed 0 bases and J shed 2 bases, with 9 bases lying between them. CDR1 is SGDLS and CDR2 is YYNGEE in the germline V gene. CDR3 size: 15 residues. The DNA of the CDR3 is TGTGCCAGCAGCGTAGATACAATCACTGGAAACACCATATATTTT. Its translation: CASSVDTITGNTIYF.

V is TRBV18 and J is TRBJ2-5; tentative D call: TRBD2 (6 bases). The V gene lost 1 base and the J gene lost 5 bases, with 14 bases spanning the gap. Germline CDR1 KGHSH, CDR2 LQKENI. This CDR3 has 15 residues. The CDR3 bases are TGTGCCAGCTCACCACGTAGCGGAGCGTTGGAGACCCAGTACTTC. It encodes CASSPRSGALETQYF.

V is TRBV5-6 and J is TRBJ1-2; perhaps TRBD1 as D (5 bases). Germline CDR1 and CDR2: SGHDT and YYEEEE. V gave up 2 bases and J gave up 7 bases, with 15 bases separating them. The length of the CDR3 is 14 residues. The CDR3 region has the DNA TGTGCCAGCAGCTTTGGATTAACAGGATCTGGCTACACCTTC. Residues: CASSFGLTGSGYTF.

This chain links TRBV5-1 with TRBJ1-1; possible D gene TRBD1, 5 bases. This CDR3 is 15 amino acids long. Germline assignment: CDR1 SGHRS and CDR2 YFSETQ. With 3 bases removed from V and 1 base from J, the gap between germline ends came to 13 bases. The DNA for the CDR3 is TGCGCCAGCAGCTGGGGTGGACACCAGAACACTGAAGCTTTCTTT. This translates into CASSWGGHQNTEAFF. The full variable domain, in which reference TRBV5-1 and TRBJ1-1 provide the parts outside the CDR3, is KAGVTQTPRYLIKTRGQQVTLSCSPISGHRSVSWYQQTPGQGLQFLFEYFSETQRNKGNFPGRFSGRQFSNSRSEMNVSTLELGDSALYLCASSWGGHQNTEAFFGQGTRLTVV.

This clone was seen just once. V is TRBV4-1 and J is TRBJ2-1; possibly TRBD2 for D (6 bases). The germline V and J ends were trimmed by 2 bases and 7 bases, with 12 bases remaining between them. This CDR3 is 14 amino acids long. Germline CDR1 MGHRA, CDR2 YSYEKL. CDR3 bases: TGCGCCAGCAGCCAAATTGCGGGACCGAATGAGCAGTTCTTC. The encoded protein is CASSQIAGPNEQFF.

The V gene is TRBV4-3, the J gene TRBJ2-7, with D perhaps TRBD2 (6 bases). Deletions cut 0 bases from V and 2 bases from J, with 20 bases between. This CDR3 is built from 18 residues. Germline CDR1 is LGHNA and CDR2 is YSLEER. CDR3 sequence: CASSQDLTLRGGAYEQYF. The DNA for the CDR3 is TGCGCCAGCAGCCAAGACCTCACCCTTCGGGGCGGGGCCTACGAGCAGTACTTC.

The V gene is TRBV11-1, the J gene TRBJ1-1, with TRBD1 identical over 8 bases. The CDR3 has 14 amino acids. V gave up 2 bases and J gave up 1 base; unmatched junction bases: 0. The germline V gene has CDR1 SGHAT and CDR2 FQDESV (reference sequence). This CDR3 reads CASSLTGGNTEAFF. The DNA for the CDR3 is TGTGCCAGCAGCTTAACAGGGGGGAACACTGAAGCTTTCTTT.

V is TRBV6-5 and J is TRBJ1-2; D is uncertain. The V gene lost 0 bases and the J gene lost 0 bases, with 8 bases spanning the gap. The CDR3 runs 15 residues. Looked up from germline, CDR1 is MNHEY and CDR2 is SVGAGI. In nucleotides, the CDR3 is TGTGCCAGCAGTTACTCGGAGGCAACTAACTATGGCTACACCTTC. Translated: CASSYSEATNYGYTF.

Points on this clone: One junction end does not reproduce the germline sequence, and a read error may be involved. The chain links TRBV2 to TRBJ2-7, with D maybe TRBD2 (5 bases). Per the germline V gene, CDR1 is SNHLY and CDR2 is FYNNEI. CDR3 length equals 12 residues. The CDR3 is CVCGSFSYEQYF. The CDR3 DNA reads TGCGTCTGTGGGAGCTTCTCCTACGAGCAGTACTTC.

The genes are TRBV6-5 and TRBJ2-1; TRBD2 agrees at 10 bases. This CDR3 spans 16 amino acids. Losses at the gene ends were 2 bases for V and 8 bases for J; bases not matched to a gene: 9. Germline lookup yields CDR1 MNHEY and CDR2 SVGAGI. CDR3 in amino acids: CASSYGASGSLYEQFF. For the CDR3, the DNA is TGTGCCAGCAGTTACGGCGCTAGCGGGAGTCTCTATGAGCAGTTCTTC.

J is TRBJ1-2 and V is TRBV29-1, with TRBD1 as a possible D gene (5 bases). The length of the CDR3 is 12 residues. The germline V gene encodes CDR1 SQVTM and CDR2 ANQGSEA. The V and J ends lost 5 bases and 6 bases respectively, with 13 bases between them. CDR3 in amino acids: CSVLRESDGYTF. CDR3 nucleotides: TGCAGCGTTCTCAGGGAATCAGATGGCTACACCTTC.